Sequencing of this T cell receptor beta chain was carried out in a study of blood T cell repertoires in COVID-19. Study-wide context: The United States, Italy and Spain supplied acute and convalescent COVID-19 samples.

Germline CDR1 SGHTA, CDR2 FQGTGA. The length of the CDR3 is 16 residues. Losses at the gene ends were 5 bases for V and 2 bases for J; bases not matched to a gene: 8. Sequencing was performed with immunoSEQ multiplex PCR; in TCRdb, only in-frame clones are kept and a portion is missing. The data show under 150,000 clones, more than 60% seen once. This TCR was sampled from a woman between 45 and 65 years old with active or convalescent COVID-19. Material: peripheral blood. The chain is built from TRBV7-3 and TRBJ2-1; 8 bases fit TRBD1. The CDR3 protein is CASSHTGGGTYNEQFF. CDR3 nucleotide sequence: TGTGCCAGCAGCCACACAGGGGGAGGCACCTACAATGAGCAGTTCTTC.